This TCR beta chain was sequenced in a study of T cells in localized non-small cell lung cancer. The V end was cut by 4 bases, the J end by 3 bases, with 7 bases between. The CDR3 is 14 amino acids. The germline V gene has CDR1 MDHEN and CDR2 SYDVKM. Notes on the study in general: Tumor showed lower T cell clonality than uninvolved adjacent lung, where it was highest.

Regarding this clone: Its matching antigen is unknown.

Clones were read by immunoSEQ multiplex PCR, and TCRdb kept only the in-frame ones, dropping some. This sample has about 2,700 clones, with roughly 30% found just once. This receptor was identified in a woman aged 35-70 years with stage III lung adenocarcinoma. The chain has TRBV28 and TRBJ2-6; D not resolved. This specimen was lung tumor tissue, taken before any cancer treatment. The DNA of the CDR3 is TGTGCCAGCAGTTCCCCTTATGGGGCCAACGTCCTGACTTTC. Residues: CASSSPYGANVLTF.